The rows below give T cell receptor beta chains drawn from one sample of a study of blood T cells in healthy people across ages. TCRdb independently ran MiXCR on the 5' RACE reads; one entry per CDR3 protein. The table shows about 1,800,000 distinct CDR3 sequences, with approximately 30% occurring only once. The sequencing input was blood. All receptors derive from a woman younger than 45 in good health. CDR3s include the opening cysteine and the closing phenylalanine or tryptophan. A D gene is named only where the DNA matches it firmly. Some rows have no size entry. The others give once, few or many, or a class for an expanded clone.

CDR3 DNA: TGCGCCAGCAGCTTCGACATGGCTAGCACAGATACGCAGTATTTT
CDR3 protein: CASSFDMASTDTQYF
V gene: TRBV5-1
clone size: .
J gene: TRBJ2-3
CDR3 length: 15
D gene: .

CDR3 DNA: TGTGCCTGGAGTGTACGGGGCTTCAGATACGAGCAGTACTTC
CDR3 protein: CAWSVRGFRYEQYF
V gene: TRBV30
clone size: .
J gene: TRBJ2-7
CDR3 length: 14
D gene: .

CDR3 DNA: TGTGCCAGCAGTTACGGGGCGGGTACCTTCGAGCAGTACTTC
CDR3 protein: CASSYGAGTFEQYF
V gene: TRBV6-2/TRBV6-3
clone size: .
J gene: TRBJ2-7
CDR3 length: 14
D gene: .

CDR3 DNA: TGTGCCACCAGTGATTTGGCAGAGGACAGGGGGCAAGAGACCCAGTACTTC
CDR3 protein: CATSDLAEDRGQETQYF
V gene: TRBV24-1
clone size: few
J gene: TRBJ2-5
CDR3 length: 17
D gene: TRBD1

CDR3 DNA: TGCAGTGCTAGAGGGGCCGGTACGCAGAAAGAGACCCAGTACTTC
CDR3 protein: CSARGAGTQKETQYF
V gene: TRBV20-1
clone size: .
J gene: TRBJ2-5
CDR3 length: 15
D gene: .

CDR3 DNA: TGTGCCATCAGTGCCCGACTAGCGGGAGTAAGCAATGAGCAGTTCTTC
CDR3 protein: CAISARLAGVSNEQFF
V gene: TRBV10-3
clone size: .
J gene: TRBJ2-1
CDR3 length: 16
D gene: TRBD2

CDR3 DNA: TGTGCCAGCTCACCACGGGGGGCCAACGGCTCCTACGAGCAGTACTTC
CDR3 protein: CASSPRGANGSYEQYF
V gene: TRBV18
clone size: .
J gene: TRBJ2-7
CDR3 length: 16
D gene: .

CDR3 DNA: TGTGCCAGCAGTTACTTCGGACTAGTTAGCTCCTACGAGCAGTACTTC
CDR3 protein: CASSYFGLVSSYEQYF
V gene: TRBV6-2/TRBV6-3
clone size: few
J gene: TRBJ2-7
CDR3 length: 16
D gene: TRBD2

CDR3 DNA: TGCGCCAGCAGTTTGGGACAGCCTTCCCAAGAGACCCAGTACTTC
CDR3 protein: CASSLGQPSQETQYF
V gene: TRBV5-1
clone size: .
J gene: TRBJ2-5
CDR3 length: 15
D gene: TRBD1

CDR3 DNA: TGTGCCAGCAGTCTGAGGATTGAGCAGTTCTTC
CDR3 protein: CASSLRIEQFF
V gene: TRBV12-3/TRBV12-4
clone size: .
J gene: TRBJ2-1
CDR3 length: 11
D gene: .

CDR3 DNA: TGTGCCAGCAGCCCTCTCGAGGGACTAGAGTACAATGAGCAGTTCTTC
CDR3 protein: CASSPLEGLEYNEQFF
V gene: TRBV7-2
clone size: few
J gene: TRBJ2-1
CDR3 length: 16
D gene: TRBD2

CDR3 DNA: TGTGCCAGCAGTTACGGACTCCGGGGAGATACGCAGTATTTT
CDR3 protein: CASSYGLRGDTQYF
V gene: TRBV6-5
clone size: few
J gene: TRBJ2-3
CDR3 length: 14
D gene: .

CDR3 DNA: TGTGCCAGCAGCCTCGTGGAGAGCGAGCAGTACTTC
CDR3 protein: CASSLVESEQYF
V gene: TRBV12-3/TRBV12-4
clone size: many
J gene: TRBJ2-7
CDR3 length: 12
D gene: .

CDR3 DNA: TGCGCCAGCAGCCTAGCGGTAGCGGCCTCTAGCACAGATACGCAGTATTTT
CDR3 protein: CASSLAVAASSTDTQYF
V gene: TRBV4-1
clone size: .
J gene: TRBJ2-3
CDR3 length: 17
D gene: .

CDR3 DNA: TGTGCCAGCACCGATGGAGGGGGCGCCTACGAGCAGTACTTC
CDR3 protein: CASTDGGGAYEQYF
V gene: TRBV28
clone size: many
J gene: TRBJ2-7
CDR3 length: 14
D gene: .

CDR3 DNA: TGCGCCAGCAGCTGGCAGGGGTCCGAGCAGTACTTC
CDR3 protein: CASSWQGSEQYF
V gene: TRBV5-5
clone size: .
J gene: TRBJ2-7
CDR3 length: 12
D gene: .

CDR3 DNA: TGTGCCAGCAGATACAGGACAGGGGGCGCGTCTGGCTACACCTTC
CDR3 protein: CASRYRTGGASGYTF
V gene: TRBV2
clone size: few
J gene: TRBJ1-2
CDR3 length: 15
D gene: TRBD1

CDR3 DNA: TGTGCCAGCAGTTCTCGGACAGTCTCCTACAATGAGCAGTTCTTC
CDR3 protein: CASSSRTVSYNEQFF
V gene: TRBV12-3/TRBV12-4
clone size: few
J gene: TRBJ2-1
CDR3 length: 15
D gene: .

CDR3 DNA: TGTGCCAGCAGTTCTTCCTCAGGGGGGGAGCTGTTTTTT
CDR3 protein: CASSSSSGGELFF
V gene: TRBV6-2/TRBV6-3
clone size: once
J gene: TRBJ2-2
CDR3 length: 13
D gene: .

CDR3 DNA: TGTGCCAGCAGCCGAGTGGCCAACGTCCTGACTTTC
CDR3 protein: CASSRVANVLTF
V gene: TRBV12-3/TRBV12-4
clone size: few
J gene: TRBJ2-6
CDR3 length: 12
D gene: .

CDR3 DNA: TGTGCCAGCAGTCTCCTAGCGGGGGGGCGGGCTGAGCAGTTCTTC
CDR3 protein: CASSLLAGGRAEQFF
V gene: TRBV27
clone size: .
J gene: TRBJ2-1
CDR3 length: 15
D gene: TRBD2

CDR3 DNA: TGTGCCAGCAGTGAATCGCCAGGGGTGACCTATGGCTACACCTTC
CDR3 protein: CASSESPGVTYGYTF
V gene: TRBV6-1
clone size: many
J gene: TRBJ1-2
CDR3 length: 15
D gene: .

CDR3 DNA: TGTGCCAGCAGGGTATCCTCTAGCACAGATACGCAGTATTTT
CDR3 protein: CASRVSSSTDTQYF
V gene: TRBV7-9
clone size: few
J gene: TRBJ2-3
CDR3 length: 14
D gene: .

CDR3 DNA: TGTGCCTGGACCAGACAGGGGGGCCACGAGCAGTACTTC
CDR3 protein: CAWTRQGGHEQYF
V gene: TRBV30
clone size: .
J gene: TRBJ2-7
CDR3 length: 13
D gene: TRBD1

CDR3 DNA: TGTGCCAGCAGCGTCCTAGCGGGAGAAGATACGCAGTATTTT
CDR3 protein: CASSVLAGEDTQYF
V gene: TRBV9
clone size: many
J gene: TRBJ2-3
CDR3 length: 14
D gene: TRBD2

CDR3 DNA: TGTGCCAGCAGCTTCGGGTATTTGGAGACCCAGTACTTC
CDR3 protein: CASSFGYLETQYF
V gene: TRBV7-2
clone size: few
J gene: TRBJ2-5
CDR3 length: 13
D gene: .

CDR3 DNA: TGTGCCAGCAGCTTGGACAGGGCCGCGGCTTTCTTT
CDR3 protein: CASSLDRAAAFF
V gene: TRBV7-2
clone size: few
J gene: TRBJ1-1
CDR3 length: 12
D gene: TRBD1

CDR3 DNA: TGTGCCAGCAGCTATTTCAATCAGCCCCAGCATTTT
CDR3 protein: CASSYFNQPQHF
V gene: TRBV5-8
clone size: few
J gene: TRBJ1-5
CDR3 length: 12
D gene: .

CDR3 DNA: TGTGCCAGCAGCCGGCGGGGGGACACAGATACGCAGTATTTT
CDR3 protein: CASSRRGDTDTQYF
V gene: TRBV5-6
clone size: few
J gene: TRBJ2-3
CDR3 length: 14
D gene: TRBD2

CDR3 DNA: TGTGCCTGGAGTCCTGGACTTCTGAACACTGAAGCTTTCTTT
CDR3 protein: CAWSPGLLNTEAFF
V gene: TRBV30
clone size: .
J gene: TRBJ1-1
CDR3 length: 14
D gene: .

CDR3 DNA: TGCAGTGCTAGAGGGTCTAGCGGGCTCTCCTACGAGCAGTACTTC
CDR3 protein: CSARGSSGLSYEQYF
V gene: TRBV20-1
clone size: .
J gene: TRBJ2-7
CDR3 length: 15
D gene: TRBD2

CDR3 DNA: TGTGCCAGCAGTGAAGCGGCGGGGGCTTGGAACACTGAAGCTTTCTTT
CDR3 protein: CASSEAAGAWNTEAFF
V gene: TRBV6-1
clone size: .
J gene: TRBJ1-1
CDR3 length: 16
D gene: .

CDR3 DNA: TGTGCCAGCAGTGAAGCGGCGGGGGGCGGCAACACCGGGGAGCTGTTTTTT
CDR3 protein: CASSEAAGGGNTGELFF
V gene: TRBV2
clone size: few
J gene: TRBJ2-2
CDR3 length: 17
D gene: TRBD2

CDR3 DNA: TGTGCCATCAGAGGACAGGTCGGATCACCCCTCCACTTT
CDR3 protein: CAIRGQVGSPLHF
V gene: TRBV10-3
clone size: many
J gene: TRBJ1-6
CDR3 length: 13
D gene: TRBD1

CDR3 DNA: TGTGCCAGCAGTTTTGGAGGGGGTAATTCACCCCTCCACTTT
CDR3 protein: CASSFGGGNSPLHF
V gene: TRBV12-3/TRBV12-4
clone size: .
J gene: TRBJ1-6
CDR3 length: 14
D gene: .

CDR3 DNA: TGCGCCAGCAGCTGGGAGGCCTCTAACTATGGCTACACCTTC
CDR3 protein: CASSWEASNYGYTF
V gene: TRBV5-1
clone size: .
J gene: TRBJ1-2
CDR3 length: 14
D gene: .

CDR3 DNA: TGTGCCAGCAGTGGGAACCGGGACAGGGGCCTTGGCTACACCTTC
CDR3 protein: CASSGNRDRGLGYTF
V gene: TRBV27
clone size: .
J gene: TRBJ1-2
CDR3 length: 15
D gene: TRBD1

CDR3 DNA: TGCAGTGCTAGAGATAAGGCTAGCGGATACGTGCAGTACTTC
CDR3 protein: CSARDKASGYVQYF
V gene: TRBV20-1
clone size: .
J gene: TRBJ2-7
CDR3 length: 14
D gene: TRBD2

CDR3 DNA: TGCGCCAACAAGGACAGTCATAGCAATCAGCCCCAGCATTTT
CDR3 protein: CANKDSHSNQPQHF
V gene: TRBV5-1
clone size: .
J gene: TRBJ1-5
CDR3 length: 14
D gene: .

CDR3 DNA: TGTGCCAGCAGCCCAGAGGGGGGGCGAACTGGAAACACCATATATTTT
CDR3 protein: CASSPEGGRTGNTIYF
V gene: TRBV6-5
clone size: .
J gene: TRBJ1-3
CDR3 length: 16
D gene: .